The clone carrying this TCR beta chain was detected only once. The CDR3 runs to 15 residues. Indicated treatment: 15 to 20 received Ad26.COV2.S at low or high dose, single or two shots; about 5 received placebo; per-sample allocation not given. It was on day 63 after the first vaccine or placebo injection that samples were taken. The data were taken from a study of Ad26.COV2.S vaccination and SARS-CoV-2 variants. Sequencing was performed with immunoSEQ multiplex PCR; in TCRdb, only in-frame clones are kept and a portion is missing. This table has some 390,000 clones, more than 85% appearing once. The chain uses TRBV12-2 and TRBJ1-2. TRBV12-2 is assigned pseudogene status. The clonotype originates from a person aged 18-65 years who received the Ad26.COV2.S COVID-19 vaccine or a placebo. Source: peripheral blood, taken in a trial of Ad26.COV2.S vaccine versus placebo. CDR3 region: CASRLVPGGRYGYTF. CDR3 bases: TGTGCAAGTCGCTTAGTTCCGGGGGGCAGGTATGGCTACACCTTC.